A selection of T cell receptor beta chains follows, all from one sample in a study of cytomegalovirus exposure and HLA in healthy donors. Some clones are missing from TCRdb's copy, which holds only in-frame ones; the method was immunoSEQ multiplex PCR. The sample consists of approximately 44,000 clones, about 85% of them appearing once. The sample consisted of PBMCs. These receptors all stem from a woman aged 40 to 50 in good health and CMV-seropositive. Both conserved end residues are part of each CDR3. The D gene is left open where the match is weak. Expanded clones are given a class, and other clones once, few, many or no size at all.

V: TRBV7-3
D: NA
size: few
J: TRBJ1-6
CDR3: CASSRDTGNSPLHF
DNA: TGTGCCAGCAGCCGGGACACGGGAAATTCACCCCTCCACTTT

V: TRBV4-1
D: TRBD2
size: NA
J: TRBJ2-3
CDR3: CASSQGLADTDTQYF
DNA: TGCGCCAGCAGCCAAGGACTAGCGGACACAGATACGCAGTATTTT

V: TRBV19
D: TRBD1
size: NA
J: TRBJ1-1
CDR3: CASSILPGTGKGSEAFF
DNA: TGTGCCAGTAGTATCCTCCCCGGGACAGGGAAAGGGTCTGAAGCTTTCTTT

V: TRBV6-6
D: NA
size: few
J: TRBJ2-6
CDR3: CASSSGIPGANVLTF
DNA: TGTGCCAGCAGTTCAGGGATACCTGGGGCCAACGTCCTGACTTTC

V: TRBV28
D: NA
size: NA
J: TRBJ2-6
CDR3: CASSPPGEVTSGANVLTF
DNA: TGTGCCAGCAGTCCTCCGGGGGAGGTGACCTCTGGGGCCAACGTCCTGACTTTC

V: TRBV6-5
D: TRBD2
size: NA
J: TRBJ2-2
CDR3: CASSYEGTSGTGELFF
DNA: TGTGCCAGCAGTTACGAAGGGACTAGCGGGACCGGGGAGCTGTTTTTT

V: TRBV6-1
D: NA
size: NA
J: TRBJ2-4
CDR3: CASSERENRVMAKNIQYF
DNA: TGTGCCAGCAGTGAACGGGAAAACAGGGTCATGGCCAAAAACATTCAGTACTTC

V: TRBV6-5
D: TRBD1
size: NA
J: TRBJ2-7
CDR3: CASSQGAYYEQYF
DNA: TGTGCCAGCTCACAGGGGGCCTACTACGAGCAGTACTTC

V: TRBV6-5
D: TRBD2
size: NA
J: TRBJ2-1
CDR3: CASSYKWEGFYNEQFF
DNA: TGTGCCAGCAGTTACAAGTGGGAGGGCTTCTACAATGAGCAGTTCTTC

V: TRBV30
D: NA
size: NA
J: TRBJ2-7
CDR3: CAANRDGEQYF
DNA: TGTGCTGCAAACAGGGATGGGGAGCAGTACTTC

V: TRBV7-2
D: TRBD1
size: NA
J: TRBJ2-5
CDR3: CASSPNRGRETQYF
DNA: TGTGCCAGCAGCCCCAACAGGGGTCGCGAGACCCAGTACTTC

V: TRBV2
D: NA
size: NA
J: TRBJ2-2
CDR3: CASKPERATNTGELFF
DNA: TGTGCCAGCAAGCCCGAGCGGGCCACGAACACCGGGGAGCTGTTTTTT

V: TRBV7-3
D: NA
size: NA
J: TRBJ2-5
CDR3: CASSLSRGETQYF
DNA: TGTGCCAGCAGCTTATCTCGGGGGGAGACCCAGTACTTC

V: TRBV23-1
D: TRBD1
size: few
J: TRBJ1-5
CDR3: CASTYGTGGTASNQPQHF
DNA: TGCGCCAGCACTTACGGGACAGGGGGTACCGCTAGCAATCAGCCCCAGCATTTT

V: TRBV10-2
D: NA
size: NA
J: TRBJ1-1
CDR3: CASSPPQFYTEAFF
DNA: TGCGCCAGCAGCCCCCCACAGTTCTACACTGAAGCTTTCTTT

V: TRBV10-3
D: TRBD1
size: NA
J: TRBJ1-2
CDR3: CAIRSGQIYGYTF
DNA: TGTGCCATCAGGTCGGGACAGATCTATGGCTACACCTTC

V: TRBV27
D: TRBD2
size: NA
J: TRBJ2-1
CDR3: CASSRLADYNEQFF
DNA: TGTGCCAGCAGCCGACTAGCGGATTATAATGAGCAGTTCTTC

V: TRBV18
D: NA
size: NA
J: TRBJ2-2
CDR3: CASSPISSNTGELFF
DNA: TGTGCCAGCTCACCAATTAGTTCGAACACCGGGGAGCTGTTTTTT

V: TRBV15
D: NA
size: NA
J: TRBJ1-2
CDR3: CATSRDWGRVSANYGYTF
DNA: TGTGCCACCAGCAGAGATTGGGGCAGGGTCAGCGCTAACTATGGCTACACCTTC

V: TRBV5-1
D: TRBD2
size: NA
J: TRBJ2-1
CDR3: CASSDLLSGSRKGEQFF
DNA: TGCGCCAGCAGCGACTTACTTAGCGGGAGTAGGAAGGGTGAGCAGTTCTTC

V: TRBV27
D: TRBD1
size: NA
J: TRBJ1-2
CDR3: CASSTGTGGGYTF
DNA: TGTGCCAGCAGTACTGGGACAGGGGGTGGCTACACCTTC

V: TRBV6-1
D: TRBD1
size: few
J: TRBJ1-4
CDR3: CASSDIRTGTEKLFF
DNA: TGTGCCAGCAGTGATATTAGGACAGGGACTGAAAAACTGTTTTTT